This T cell receptor beta chain was found in a study of blood T cell repertoires in COVID-19 (dated by TCRdb to about 2020). Turning to the overall study: Samples covering the acute and convalescent phases of COVID-19 were provided by collaborators in the United States, Italy and Spain. The prospective study material was composed of cDNA or gDNA derived from T cells, B-cell-depleted T cells, or PBMCs. The dataset comprised deeply sampled blood TCRbeta repertoires from subjects exposed to, actively infected with, or recovered from COVID-19. The repertoires were released in a freely available public database meant as a resource for research on the immune response to SARS-CoV-2. The samples were drawn from two sources: the first 160 participants of the ongoing ImmuneRACE study, and 1,254 subjects contributed by 6 global collaborators. A de-identified subject ID, COVID-19 status, age in years and sex were almost always included in the sample metadata. Where HLA class I and class II types were available, the types were taken from metadata supplied by the sample provider, not from assay-based typing. Study-level results and caveats: How much clinical and demographic metadata was included differed by source and by participant, and the metadata was provided uncurated.

About this clone itself: Its antigen is still unknown. The sample holds no much larger clone one base away, and base qualities are not on file.

Whole blood was collected in K2EDTA tubes by collaborating institutions according to the institutions' own protocols. Collaborator samples were shipped for TCRbeta analysis as frozen whole blood, isolated PBMCs, or DNA extracted from either sample type. V is trimmed back by 1 base and J by 11 bases, and the junction contains 5 bases that no gene match accounts for. The CDR3 measures 14 amino acids from cysteine to phenylalanine. Only the CDR3 DNA is retained, 42 bases long and in frame from the first base. From a lookup of the germline V gene (reference sequence), CDR1 and CDR2 are LNHDA and SQIVND. TCRbeta CDR3 regions were amplified from genomic DNA by means of the immunoSEQ Assay, a bias-controlled multiplex PCR. The authors' pipeline ran thus. Nucleated cell counts per sample were estimated from amplification of reference gene primers within the assay. Sequence reads were collapsed and filtered to measure the absolute abundance of every unique TCRbeta CDR3 rearrangement. For each sample, productive Simpson clonality was calculated by taking the square root of Simpson's diversity index across productive rearrangements. The table was pulled from immuneACCESS by TCRdb, which kept in-frame rearrangements only. Such tables lose some clones; where checked, under half of the loss comes from unresolved V genes, and the rest has no known cause. V, J and clone size are taken as reported in that table, and D and trimming were inferred from the DNA itself. This sample has 85,000 to 130,000 clones in its table, and roughly two thirds of those were observed once. The ten largest clones take up 0.9% of the sample.

The receptor was derived from a human donor with acute or convalescent COVID-19. The donor label of this sample is uncertain. Rearrangement joined TRBV19 to TRBJ1-5; TRBD1 aligns with 10 central bases. The specimen sequenced was peripheral blood. The CDR3 reads as follows: CASSIGDRGSTQHF. DNA sequence: TGTGCCAGTAGTATAGGGGACAGGGGAAGCACCCAGCATTTT.